Sequencing of this T cell receptor beta chain was carried out in a study of T-cell reconstitution after alpha-beta-depleted transplantation in children (dated by TCRdb to about 2016). Concerning the study at large: The study quantitatively tracked T-cell immune reconstitution after TCRalphabeta/CD19-depleted allogeneic hematopoietic cell transplantation in children using TCR repertoire profiling. What the authors observed across the whole study: The frequencies of hyperexpanded clones fell over the following months, and after one year, T-cell counts and TCRbeta diversity were mostly attributed to newly produced T cells. In some patients, high TCRbeta diversity at day 60 was attributed to recipient T cells and intrathymic progenitors that had survived conditioning. About two months after transplant, the apparently early recovery of alphabetaT-cell counts reportedly depended on just several hundred clones that had expanded rapidly and came from non-depleted graft cells.

The germline ends are 17 bases apart after V is trimmed by 3 bases and J by 2 bases. The CDR3 covers 17 residues, taking in both the cysteine and the phenylalanine. Just CDR3 DNA is preserved here, 51 bases in frame from base 1. This clonotype was recorded many times. The target of this receptor is not known. The sample holds no much larger clone one base away, and base qualities are not on file. The library was made by PCR. The instrument was an Illumina HiSeq 2500. To normalize quantification of the TCRbeta repertoire, the TCR libraries were built with molecular barcoding that relied on unique molecular identifiers. Using fastp at Q25 and MiXCR, TCRdb reprocessed the public reads and kept productive beta chains. Identical CDR3 protein sequences are pooled into one entry, listed with their most common genes and DNA. This sample comprises 900,000 or so distinct CDR3 sequences, about 15% of them detected only once. The ten largest make up under 6% of the sample.

The treatment or condition label for this specimen denotes: allogeneic hematopoietic cell transplantation with graft depleted of TCRalphabeta T cells and CD19 B cells. Transplant recipients were children who received TCRalphabeta/CD19-depleted allogeneic hematopoietic cell grafts. The sequences come from PBMCs, mostly from graft donor cells, collected 360 days after TCRalphabeta/CD19-depleted stem cell transplant. The clonotype was recovered from a male patient younger than 18 who had a stem cell transplant for acute lymphoblastic leukemia, so the T cells may come from the graft donor. The chain is assembled from TRBV12-3 or TRBV12-4 and TRBJ2-1; tentative D gene TRBD2, with 6 bases matching. The CDR3 has the sequence CASSFVLLSGPYNEQFF. The DNA sequence is as follows: TGTGCCAGCAGTTTTGTCCTCCTTAGCGGACCCTACAATGAGCAGTTCTTC.